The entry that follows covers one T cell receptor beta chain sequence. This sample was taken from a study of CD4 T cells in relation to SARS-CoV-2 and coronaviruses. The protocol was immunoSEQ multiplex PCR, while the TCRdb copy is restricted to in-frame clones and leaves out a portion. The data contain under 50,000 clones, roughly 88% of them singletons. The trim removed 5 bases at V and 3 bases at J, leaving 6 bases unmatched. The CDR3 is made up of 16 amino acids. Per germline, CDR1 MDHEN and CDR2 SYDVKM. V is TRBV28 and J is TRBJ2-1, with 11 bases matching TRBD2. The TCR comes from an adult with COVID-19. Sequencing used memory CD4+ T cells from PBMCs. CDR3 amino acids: CASSMLAGGYYNEQFF. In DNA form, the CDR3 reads TGTGCCAGCAGTATGCTAGCGGGGGGTTACTACAATGAGCAGTTCTTC.